This T cell receptor beta chain was sequenced in a study of blood T cell repertoires in COVID-19. Background on the study: Samples of COVID-19 (acute and convalescent) were obtained from the United States, Italy and Spain. PBMCs, B-cell-depleted T cells, or T cells provided the cDNA or gDNA that made up the material.

CDR3 size: 14 residues. Losses at the gene ends were 5 bases for V and 7 bases for J; bases not matched to a gene: 8. CDR1 SGHRS and CDR2 YFSETQ come from the germline V gene. Original handling: Nucleated cell counts were estimated from reference gene primer amplification. This table comes from immunoSEQ multiplex PCR, and its TCRdb copy is limited to in-frame clones, with some not included. Clone size and the V and J calls come from that table; the DNA yielded D and trimming. This sample has approximately 85,000 clones, with around 85% found just once. Sequencing input: peripheral blood. This TCR was recovered from a woman in her sixties or seventies with active or convalescent COVID-19. This sequence joins TRBV5-1 and TRBJ1-4; the match to TRBD1 covers 7 bases. The chain's CDR3 is CASRPTGAGEKLFF. CDR3 in DNA: TGCGCCAGCAGACCCACAGGGGCCGGTGAAAAACTGTTTTTT.